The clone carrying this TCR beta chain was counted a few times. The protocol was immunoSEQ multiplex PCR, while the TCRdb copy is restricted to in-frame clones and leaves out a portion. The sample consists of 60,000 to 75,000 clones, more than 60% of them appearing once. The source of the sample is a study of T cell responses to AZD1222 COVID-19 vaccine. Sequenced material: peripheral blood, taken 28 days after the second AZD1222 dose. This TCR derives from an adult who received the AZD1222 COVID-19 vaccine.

CDR3 nucleotide sequence: TGTGCCAGCAGCGGAATACAGGGGAACTATGGCTACACCTTC. Protein product: CASSGIQGNYGYTF. The chain carries TRBV6-5 and TRBJ1-2; 7 bases agree with TRBD1. Germline V gene data show CDR1 as MNHEY and CDR2 as SVGAGI. V shed 6 bases and J 2 bases; nucleotides not matched to a gene: 6. There are 14 residues in the CDR3.